This entry is about one T cell receptor beta chain. This sample is drawn from a study of technical replicates of blood from a handful of donors. The V end lost 7 bases, the J end lost 0 bases, and 14 bases lay between the germline ends. CDR1 and CDR2 (germline): MNHNY, SVGAGI (reference sequence). There are 15 residues in the CDR3. Some clones are missing from TCRdb's copy, which holds only in-frame ones; the method was immunoSEQ multiplex PCR. The sample has about 68,000 clones; 95% to 97% are singletons. The chain combines TRBV6-6 with TRBJ2-3, with D possibly TRBD2 on 6 matching bases. The material sequenced was T cells isolated from PBMCs. This clonotype originated in a human donor in good health. CDR3 amino acids: CASKIAAISTDTQYF. The CDR3 nucleotides read TGTGCCAGCAAAATAGCGGCCATAAGCACAGATACGCAGTATTTT.